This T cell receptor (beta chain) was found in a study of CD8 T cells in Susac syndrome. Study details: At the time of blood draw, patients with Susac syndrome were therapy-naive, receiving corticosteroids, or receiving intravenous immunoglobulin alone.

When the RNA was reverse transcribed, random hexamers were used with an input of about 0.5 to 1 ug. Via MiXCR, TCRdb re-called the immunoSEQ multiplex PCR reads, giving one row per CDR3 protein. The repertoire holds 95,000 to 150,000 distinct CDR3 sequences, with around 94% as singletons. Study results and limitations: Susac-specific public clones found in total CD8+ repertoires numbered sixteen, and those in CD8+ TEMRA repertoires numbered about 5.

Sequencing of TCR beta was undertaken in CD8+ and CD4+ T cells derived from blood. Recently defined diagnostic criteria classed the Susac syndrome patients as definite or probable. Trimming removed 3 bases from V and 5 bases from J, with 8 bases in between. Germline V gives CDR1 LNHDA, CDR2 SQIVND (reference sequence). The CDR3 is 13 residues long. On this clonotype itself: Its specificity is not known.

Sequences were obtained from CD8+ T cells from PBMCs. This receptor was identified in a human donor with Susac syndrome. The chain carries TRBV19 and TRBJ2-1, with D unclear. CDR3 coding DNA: TGTGCCAGTAGTATGGTCTCAAACAATGAGCAGTTCTTC. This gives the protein CASSMVSNNEQFF.